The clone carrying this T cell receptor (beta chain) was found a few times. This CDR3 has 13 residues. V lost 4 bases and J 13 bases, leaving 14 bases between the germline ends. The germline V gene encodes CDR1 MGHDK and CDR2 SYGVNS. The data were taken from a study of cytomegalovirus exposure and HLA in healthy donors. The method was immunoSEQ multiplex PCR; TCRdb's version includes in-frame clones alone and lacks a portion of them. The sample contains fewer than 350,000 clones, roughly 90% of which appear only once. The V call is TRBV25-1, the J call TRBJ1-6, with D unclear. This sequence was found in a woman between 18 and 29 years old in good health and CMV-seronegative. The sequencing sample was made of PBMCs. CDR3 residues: CASSAREPGPLHF. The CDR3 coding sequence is TGTGCCAGCAGTGCTCGGGAGCCGGGGCCCCTCCACTTT.